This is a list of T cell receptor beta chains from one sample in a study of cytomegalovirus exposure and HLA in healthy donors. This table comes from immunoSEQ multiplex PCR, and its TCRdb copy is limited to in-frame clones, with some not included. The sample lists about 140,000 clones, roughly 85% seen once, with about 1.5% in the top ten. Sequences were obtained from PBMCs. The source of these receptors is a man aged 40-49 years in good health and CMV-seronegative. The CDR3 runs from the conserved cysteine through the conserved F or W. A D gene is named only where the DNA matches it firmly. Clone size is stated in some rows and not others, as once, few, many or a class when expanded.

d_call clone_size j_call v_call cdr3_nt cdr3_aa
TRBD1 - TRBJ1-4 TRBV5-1 TGCGCCAGCAGCTTCGAGACAGGGAGAGATGAAAAACTGTTTTTT CASSFETGRDEKLFF
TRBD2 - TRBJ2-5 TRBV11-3 TGTGCCAGCAGCCCACCTAGCGGGAGGGCCTCGGAGACCCAGTACTTC CASSPPSGRASETQYF
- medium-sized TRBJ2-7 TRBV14 TGTGCCAGCAGCCATGTTTCCTCTAGACAGCGCTACGAGCAGTACTTC CASSHVSSRQRYEQYF
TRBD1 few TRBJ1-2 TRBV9 TGTGCCAGCACCGTTACAGGGGAGGCCTATGGCTACACCTTC CASTVTGEAYGYTF
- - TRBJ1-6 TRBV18 TGTGCCAGCTCACCTGATTCGCAGATTCCCCTCCACTTT CASSPDSQIPLHF
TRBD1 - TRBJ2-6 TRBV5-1 TGCGCCAGCAGCTTGGAACAGGGGGTTGGGGCCAACGTCCTGACTTTC CASSLEQGVGANVLTF
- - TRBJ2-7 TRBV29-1 TGCAGCGTCCGCGGCGGCGGGGCCGGCGAGCAGTACTTC CSVRGGGAGEQYF
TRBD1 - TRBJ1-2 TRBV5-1 TGCGCCAGCAGCTTGGAGTCAGGGGGCTATGGCTACACCTTC CASSLESGGYGYTF
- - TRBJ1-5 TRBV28 TGTGCCAGCAGGCGAAGTGGAGAGCCCCAGCATTTT CASRRSGEPQHF
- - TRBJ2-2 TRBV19 TGTGCCAGCCGGGACCAGGGGGGCGGGGAGCTGTTTTTT CASRDQGGGELFF
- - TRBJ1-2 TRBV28 TGTGCCAGCAGCCTTGGGGGAGGGTATGGTTATGGCTACACCTTC CASSLGGGYGYGYTF
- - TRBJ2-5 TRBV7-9 TGTGCCAGCAGCTTAGGGGGAAGGGGCCAAGAGACCCAGTACTTC CASSLGGRGQETQYF
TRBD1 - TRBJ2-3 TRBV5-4 TGTGCCAGCAGCTTCCTAGGACAGGGGACAGATACGCAGTATTTT CASSFLGQGTDTQYF